Included here is one T cell receptor (beta chain) sequence, with context. The data were obtained in a study of blood T cell repertoires in COVID-19. The assay was immunoSEQ multiplex PCR, and TCRdb's table has in-frame clones only and misses some. The sample contains 350,000 or so clones, about nine tenths of which appear only once. This sequence was found in a woman aged 25 to 45 who had been exposed to COVID-19. Sequenced: PBMCs or T cells enriched from blood (not recorded which).

CDR3 nucleotide sequence: TGTGCCAGCAGTTACCGGGGTGAGAGCACAGATACGCAGTATTTT. Amino acid sequence: CASSYRGESTDTQYF. This chain uses TRBV6-5 with TRBJ2-3, with D perhaps TRBD2 (5 bases). The ends were cut back, 2 bases at V and 0 bases at J, with 9 bases in the middle. This CDR3 has 15 residues. Germline lookup yields CDR1 MNHEY and CDR2 SVGAGI.